The table lists the clone carrying this TCR beta chain with many counts. This record belongs to a study of T cells in Graves' hyperthyroidism and ophthalmopathy. RNA transcripts gave rise to amplified TCR beta CDR3 regions. RT-PCR in the first round (using the HTBI primer set) targeted the TCR CDR3. TCRdb re-derived calls from the multiplex PCR reads in MiXCR, one entry per CDR3 protein. The sample yields approximately 690,000 distinct CDR3 sequences, approximately 14% seen once. Patients were excluded because of uncontrolled infection, other autoimmune disease, pregnancy or lactation. V lost 4 bases, J lost 0 bases, and 15 bases lay in between. The CDR3 is made up of 17 amino acids. CDR1 SGHTA and CDR2 FQGNSA come from the germline V gene.

This chain joins TRBV7-2 and TRBJ2-2; D may be TRBD1 (6 bases). The receptor was derived from a woman aged 45-65 years with Graves' ophthalmopathy. The sample comprised blood. CDR3 bases: TGTGCCAGCAGCTCTACCGGGACACGGACGAACACCGGGGAGCTGTTTTTT. Translating it yields CASSSTGTRTNTGELFF.